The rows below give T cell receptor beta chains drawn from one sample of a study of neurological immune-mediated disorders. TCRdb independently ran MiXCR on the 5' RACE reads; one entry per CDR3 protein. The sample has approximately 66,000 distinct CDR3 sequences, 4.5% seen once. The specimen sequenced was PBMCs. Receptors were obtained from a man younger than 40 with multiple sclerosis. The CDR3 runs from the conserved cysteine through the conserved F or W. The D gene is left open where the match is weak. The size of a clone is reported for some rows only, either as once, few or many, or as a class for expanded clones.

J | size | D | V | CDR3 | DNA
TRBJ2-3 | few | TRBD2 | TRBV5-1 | CASSLGGGRTSTDTQYF | TGCGCCAGCAGCCTGGGCGGGGGGCGCACTAGCACAGATACGCAGTATTTT
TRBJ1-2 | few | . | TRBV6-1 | CASSGTLNYGYTF | TGTGCCAGCAGTGGGACTCTTAACTATGGCTACACCTTC
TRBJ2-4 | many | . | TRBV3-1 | CASSQAGGENIQYF | TGTGCCAGCAGCCAAGCGGGGGGCGAAAACATTCAGTACTTC
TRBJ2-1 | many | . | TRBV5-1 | CASSLQVNNEQFF | TGCGCCAGCTCCTTACAGGTCAACAATGAGCAGTTCTTC
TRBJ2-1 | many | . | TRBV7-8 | CASSFRGYYNEQFF | TGTGCCAGCAGCTTCAGGGGTTACTACAATGAGCAGTTCTTC
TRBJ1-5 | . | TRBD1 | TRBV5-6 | CASSPKQGEPQHF | TGTGCCAGCAGTCCAAAACAGGGGGAGCCCCAGCATTTT
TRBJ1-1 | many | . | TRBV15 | CATSTRPHTNTEAFF | TGTGCCACCAGCACTCGCCCACACACGAACACTGAAGCTTTCTTT
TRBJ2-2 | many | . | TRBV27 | CASSLGPQTGELFF | TGTGCCAGCAGTTTAGGGCCGCAAACCGGGGAGCTGTTTTTT
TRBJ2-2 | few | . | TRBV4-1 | CASSQEWSSLNTGELFF | TGCGCCAGCAGCCAAGAGTGGTCTAGCCTGAACACCGGGGAGCTGTTTTTT
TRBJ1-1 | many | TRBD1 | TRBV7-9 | CASSSTGTVNTEAFF | TGTGCCAGCAGCTCCACCGGGACAGTGAACACTGAAGCTTTCTTT
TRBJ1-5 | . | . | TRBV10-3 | CAISESMVSGQPQHF | TGTGCCATCAGTGAGTCGATGGTCTCAGGTCAGCCCCAGCATTTT